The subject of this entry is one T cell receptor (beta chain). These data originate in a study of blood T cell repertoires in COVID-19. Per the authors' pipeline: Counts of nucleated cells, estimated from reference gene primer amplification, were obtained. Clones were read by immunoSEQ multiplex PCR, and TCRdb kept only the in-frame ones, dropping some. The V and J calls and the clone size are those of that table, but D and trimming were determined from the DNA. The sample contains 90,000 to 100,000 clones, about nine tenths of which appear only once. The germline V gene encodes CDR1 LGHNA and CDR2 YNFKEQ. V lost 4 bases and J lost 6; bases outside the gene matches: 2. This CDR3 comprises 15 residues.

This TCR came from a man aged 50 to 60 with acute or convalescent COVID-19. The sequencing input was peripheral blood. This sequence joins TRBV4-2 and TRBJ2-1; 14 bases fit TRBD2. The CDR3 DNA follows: TGTGCCAGCAGCCCGGGACTAGCGGGGGTCAATGAGCAGTTCTTC. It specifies CASSPGLAGVNEQFF.